The 20 T cell receptor beta chains in this list originate from one sample, sequenced in a study of metastatic and nonmetastatic thyroid tumors. TCRdb used MiXCR to call clones anew from the PCR reads. The data show about 40,000 clones, with around 28% seen just once and 9.9% held by the top ten. Thyroid surgery took place with no prior treatment in any patient. The sequenced sample consisted of blood. The source of these receptors is a male donor with papillary thyroid cancer or a benign thyroid nodule (not recorded which). Some clones in this sample may be carry-over from other donors' samples.

This clone was picked up a small number of times. The junction departs from germline at one end; a sequencing error may be responsible. The chain couples TRBV6-5 to TRBJ2-1, with a tentative D call TRBD2 (5 bases). The CDR3 runs 15 residues. Per germline, CDR1 MNHEY and CDR2 SVGAGI. This chain's CDR3 is CASIYSSSWGNEQFF. In DNA form, the CDR3 reads TGTGCCAGCATTTACTCGTCTAGCTGGGGAAATGAGCAGTTCTTC.

V and J are TRBV6-1 and TRBJ2-1, with 10 bases fitting TRBD1. The CDR3 consists of 15 residues. In germline, CDR1 is MNHNS, CDR2 SASEGT. DNA for the CDR3: TGTGAAAGCAGCGAACCGGGACAGGGGAGGAATGAGCAGTTCTTC. Its protein is CESSEPGQGRNEQFF.

This clone was seen at least ten times. The chain joins TRBV28 to TRBJ1-1; possibly TRBD1 for D (6 bases). The CDR3 is made up of 13 amino acids. Germline V lookup: CDR1 MDHEN, CDR2 SYDVKM. Between the trimmed V and J ends, which lost 8 bases and 0 bases, there was a span of 10 bases. CDR3: CASRDTMNTEAFF. The DNA of the CDR3 is TGTGCCAGCCGGGACACTATGAACACTGAAGCTTTCTTT.

This clone came up many times. This chain uses TRBV15 with TRBJ1-1; possibly TRBD1 for D (5 bases). Trimming removed 8 bases from V and 1 base from J, with 11 bases in between. This CDR3 region has 13 residues. In germline, CDR1 is LNHNV, CDR2 YYDKDF (reference sequence). CDR3 DNA sequence: TGTGCCACCGAACAGGTATCGAACACTGAAGCTTTCTTT. Translating it yields CATEQVSNTEAFF.

This clone came up a few times. The V call is TRBV20-1, the J call TRBJ2-5, with a tentative D call TRBD2 (6 bases). Germline V gene sequence: CDR1 DFQATT, CDR2 SNEGSKA (reference sequence). CDR3 length: 15 amino acids. V was pared by 3 bases and J by 5 bases, with 19 bases between. CDR3 nucleotide sequence: TGCAGTGCTAGGGTGGGCTGGGGGGTTTTGGAGACCCAGTACTTC. This translates into CSARVGWGVLETQYF.

This clone was seen many times. V gene TRBV5-1 combines with J gene TRBJ1-4; a possible D gene is TRBD1 (6 bases). V was trimmed by 4 bases and J by 4 bases, leaving 14 bases between them. Germline V CDR1 and CDR2: SGHRS, YFSETQ. The CDR3 is 15 residues long. CDR3 region: CASSPNDRSNEKLFF. CDR3 sequence (DNA): TGCGCCAGCAGCCCAAACGACAGGAGTAATGAAAAACTGTTTTTT.

The genes are TRBV4-1 and TRBJ2-7, with 8 bases lining up with TRBD1. From germline, CDR1 is MGHRA and CDR2 YSYEKL. The CDR3 extends over 15 amino acids. With 2 bases clipped from V and 0 bases from J, the junction kept 3 bases outside the gene matches. The CDR3 DNA follows: TGCGCCAGCAGCCAACGGACAGGGAGCTCCTACGAGCAGTACTTC. Protein: CASSQRTGSSYEQYF.

This clone was counted once. The chain couples TRBV6-1 to TRBJ1-6, with D possibly TRBD1 on 5 matching bases. Germline V gene lookup returns CDR1 MNHNS and CDR2 SASEGT. This CDR3 is 17 amino acids long. The V end was cut by 4 bases, the J end by 16 bases, with 29 bases between. The CDR3 loop reads CASSVWDSDSTFGRLHF. The CDR3 DNA reads as TGTGCCAGCAGTGTATGGGACTCTGACTCCACTTTTGGCCGACTCCACTTT.

At least ten counts were recorded for this clone. Given a much more abundant clone one base away, this may be a read error. It is likely a read error, because the conserved phenylalanine at the end of the CDR3 is missing. This same CDR3 is encoded by further DNA sequences in the sample. The rearrangement joins TRBV2 to TRBJ1-2, with 7 bases fitting TRBD1. The length of the CDR3 is 14 residues. CDR1 and CDR2 (germline): SNHLY, FYNNEI. V was pared by 6 bases and J by 4 bases, with 8 bases of the junction left unmatched. The CDR3 DNA sequence: TGTGCCAGCAGACTAGGACAGGACATCTATGGCTACACCTCC. Residues: CASRLGQDIYGYTS.

The J gene is TRBJ2-3, the V gene TRBV20-1; possible D gene TRBD1, 5 bases. The CDR3 sequence is 17 residues long. The V and J ends lost 0 bases and 3 bases respectively, with 19 bases between them. The germline V gene has CDR1 DFQATT and CDR2 SNEGSKA (reference sequence). DNA of the CDR3: TGCAGTGCTAGAGATCCTTCCGCAGGGATCCAAACAGATACGCAGTATTTT. Its protein product is CSARDPSAGIQTDTQYF.

The chain recombines TRBV6-1 with TRBJ1-3, with D possibly matching TRBD1 (5 bases). Germline-derived CDR1 and CDR2 are MNHNS and SASEGT. V gave up 4 bases and J gave up 0 bases, with 10 bases separating them. The CDR3 spans 15 residues. The CDR3 DNA reads as TGTGCCAGCAGTGTTGGGGGGTTCTCTGGAAACACCATATATTTT. This encodes CASSVGGFSGNTIYF.

By its share, this clone is medium-sized. This sequence joins TRBV7-3 and TRBJ2-2; D remains unclear. The CDR3 has 12 residues. Trimming cost V 5 bases and J 6 bases, with 7 bases left between them. Germline assignment: CDR1 SGHTA and CDR2 FQGTGA. The CDR3 protein is CASSPSPGELFF. CDR3 bases: TGTGCCAGCAGCCCCAGCCCCGGGGAGCTGTTTTTT.

This clone came up many times. One end of the junction is discordant with germline, which a read error may explain. V is TRBV7-2 and J is TRBJ2-5; tentative D call: TRBD1 (5 bases). The CDR3 extends over 14 amino acids. CDR1 SGHTA and CDR2 FQGNSA come from the germline V gene. The CDR3 loop is CASSIAGWGETQYF. The CDR3, as DNA: TGTGCCAGCAGCATAGCAGGGTGGGGCGAGACCCAGTACTTC.

The table lists this clone with many counts. It may be a read error: a sequence one base away is much more abundant. This sequence joins TRBV6-2 or TRBV6-3 and TRBJ2-1, with D unresolved. The CDR3 extends over 16 amino acids. From germline, CDR1 is MNHEY and CDR2 SVGEGT. The CDR3 coding sequence is TGCGCCAGCAGTTACTCGGGCCTCCGCTCCTACAATGAGCAGTTCTTC. It codes for CASSYSGLRSYNEQFF.

This clone has at least ten counts. This chain links TRBV30 with TRBJ1-1, with 8 bases lining up with TRBD1. CDR1 is GTSNPN, CDR2 SVGIG, per germline (reference sequence). The J segment lost 1 base and the V segment lost 7 bases, leaving 5 bases of the junction unmatched. The CDR3 spans 13 residues. CDR3 bases: TGTGCCTACTCCGGGACAGGGAACACTGAAGCTTTCTTT. This codes for CAYSGTGNTEAFF.

This clone was observed at least ten times. The rearrangement uses TRBV20-1 and TRBJ2-1; the D is unclear. Germline-derived CDR1 and CDR2 are DFQATT and SNEGSKA (reference sequence). The CDR3 consists of 16 residues. Trimming cost V 0 bases and J 0 bases, with 12 bases left between them. The DNA for the CDR3 is TGCAGTGCTAGAGATCCAAGGTTTAGCTCCTACAATGAGCAGTTCTTC. Amino acids: CSARDPRFSSYNEQFF.

Many counts were recorded for this clone. The chain couples TRBV3-1 to TRBJ2-7, with 8 bases lining up with TRBD1. Germline loops: CDR1 LGHDT, CDR2 YNNKEL (reference sequence). The CDR3 runs to 14 residues. J lost 3 bases, V lost 4 bases, and 5 bases had no gene match. CDR3 loop: CASSLGQGDYEQYF. The CDR3 DNA sequence: TGTGCCAGCAGCCTTGGACAGGGAGACTACGAGCAGTACTTC.

The chain is built from TRBV18 and TRBJ2-6; the D is unclear. The CDR3 is 14 amino acids. V was shortened by 3 bases and J by 4 bases, with 7 bases between the two germline ends. The germline CDR1 and CDR2 sequences are KGHSH and LQKENI. The CDR3 DNA is TGTGCCAGCTCACCGGGCCCCGGGGCCAACGTCCTGACTTTC. Residues: CASSPGPGANVLTF.

As concerns this clone: The junction does not match germline at one end; this may be a read error. The rearrangement joins TRBV5-1 to TRBJ2-2, with TRBD2 matching 7 bases. CDR3 length equals 15 residues. Germline V lookup: CDR1 SGHRS, CDR2 YFSETQ. CDR3: CTSSLPSGNTGELFF. CDR3 DNA sequence: TGCACCAGCAGCTTGCCTAGCGGGAACACCGGGGAGCTGTTTTTT.

The V call is TRBV6-6, the J call TRBJ1-5, with D uncertain. V lost 0 bases, J lost 0 bases, and 12 bases lay in between. The CDR3 length is 17 residues. Germline V lookup: CDR1 MNHNY, CDR2 SVGAGI (reference sequence). CDR3 amino acids: CASSYSWGPNSNQPQHF. CDR3 bases: TGTGCCAGCAGTTACTCATGGGGTCCTAATAGCAATCAGCCCCAGCATTTT.